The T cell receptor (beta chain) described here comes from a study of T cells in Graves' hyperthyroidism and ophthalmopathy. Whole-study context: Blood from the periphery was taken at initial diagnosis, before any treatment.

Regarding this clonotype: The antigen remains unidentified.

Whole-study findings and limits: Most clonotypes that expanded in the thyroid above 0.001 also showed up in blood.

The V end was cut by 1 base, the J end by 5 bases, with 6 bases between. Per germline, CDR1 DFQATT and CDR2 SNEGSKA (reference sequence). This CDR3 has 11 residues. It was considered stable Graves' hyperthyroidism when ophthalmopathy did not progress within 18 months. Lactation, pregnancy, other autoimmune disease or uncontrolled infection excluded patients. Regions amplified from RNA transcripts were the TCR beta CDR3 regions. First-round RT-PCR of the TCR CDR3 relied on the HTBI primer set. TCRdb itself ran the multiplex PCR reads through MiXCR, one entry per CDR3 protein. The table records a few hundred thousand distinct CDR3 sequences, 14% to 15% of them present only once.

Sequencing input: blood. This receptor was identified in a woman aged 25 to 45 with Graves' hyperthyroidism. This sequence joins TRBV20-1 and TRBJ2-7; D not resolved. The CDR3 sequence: CSARVRDEQYF. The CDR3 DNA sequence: TGCAGTGCTAGAGTTCGCGACGAGCAGTACTTC.